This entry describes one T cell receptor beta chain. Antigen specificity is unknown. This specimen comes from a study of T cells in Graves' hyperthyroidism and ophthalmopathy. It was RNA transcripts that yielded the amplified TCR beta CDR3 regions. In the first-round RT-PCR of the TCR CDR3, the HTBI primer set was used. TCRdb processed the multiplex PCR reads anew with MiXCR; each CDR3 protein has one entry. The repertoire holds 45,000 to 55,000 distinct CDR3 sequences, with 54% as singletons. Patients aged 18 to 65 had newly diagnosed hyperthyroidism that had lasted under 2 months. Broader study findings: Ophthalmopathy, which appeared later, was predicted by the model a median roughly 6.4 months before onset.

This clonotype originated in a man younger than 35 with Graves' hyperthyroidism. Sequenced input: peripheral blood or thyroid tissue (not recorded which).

The CDR3 sequence is CSARDATAGAEAFF. The CDR3 DNA reads TGCAGTGCTAGAGATGCGACAGCCGGCGCTGAAGCTTTCTTT. The rearrangement links TRBV20-1 to TRBJ1-1, with D perhaps TRBD1 (5 bases). Germline CDR1 reads DFQATT; CDR2 reads SNEGSKA (reference sequence). CDR3 length equals 14 residues. Trimming stripped 0 bases from V and 6 bases from J, with 14 bases between.